Below, one T cell receptor (beta chain) is given with its context. Antigen: not known. The entry originates in a study of CD8 T cells in Susac syndrome. Study conclusions and caveats: The authors acknowledged that their TCR sequencing and HLA analysis involved a relatively small number of individuals.

The germline V gene encodes CDR1 SGHRS and CDR2 YFSETQ. The CDR3 length is 11 residues. V lost 6 bases, J lost 4 bases, and 7 bases lay in between. The study sequenced TCR beta in blood CD8+ and CD4+ T cells. Bulk CD8+ and CD4+ cells came from magnetic negative isolation; CD8+ TEMRA by FACS. Reverse transcription of roughly 0.45 to 1 ug RNA used random hexamers. It was immunoSEQ multiplex PCR that amplified TCR beta CDR3 across 54 Vbeta and 13 Jbeta. A single record per CDR3 protein comes from TCRdb applying MiXCR to the immunoSEQ multiplex PCR reads. The table has some 400,000 distinct CDR3 sequences, more than 70% seen once.

V usage is TRBV5-1 and J usage is TRBJ1-1; no clear D. The sample was CD8+ T cells from PBMCs. The receptor's source is a human donor with multiple sclerosis. The CDR3 nucleotides are TGCGCCAGCAAAAAAAGCACTGAAGCTTTCTTT. Translated, it gives CASKKSTEAFF.